The present T cell receptor beta chain was sequenced within a study of OX40 agonist ivuxolimab in advanced cancers. Study-wide context: The costimulatory receptor OX40 (CD134) was targeted by ivuxolimab, a fully human IgG2 agonistic monoclonal antibody. The dose-escalation cohort was about 86% male with a mean age of approximately 60 years, ranging from roughly 23 to 90. Prior anti-PD-1, anti-PD-L1 or anti-CTLA-4 therapy was permitted, and checkpoint inhibitors had been received by around 40% of dose-escalation patients. Peripheral TCRbeta sequencing aimed to test whether ivuxolimab altered TCR sequence diversity and caused clonal T-cell expansion. The paper covers the monotherapy dose-escalation part of the phase I ivuxolimab trial, which included N ≈ 57 patients. Partial responses were achieved by three dose-escalation patients, of whom one had hepatocellular carcinoma and two had cutaneous melanoma. Intravenous ivuxolimab was administered to patients every 2 weeks at six dose levels: 0.01, 0.1, 0.3, 1.5, 3 and 10 mg/kg. Of the roughly 51 dose-escalation patients, hepatocellular carcinoma was present in approximately 20, melanoma in around 15, renal cell carcinoma in 9 and head and neck cancer in 9.

Inclusive of the bounding cysteine and phenylalanine, the CDR3 is 13 residues long. The CDR3 DNA has 39 bases and is translated from base 1. The germline V gene yields MDHEN for CDR1 and SYDVKM for CDR2. Compared with germline, V lacks 5 bases and J lacks 4 bases; bases without a gene match: 3. Genomic DNA was extracted from sorted cells for sequencing of the TCRbeta CDR3 region. The immunoSEQ Assay was used to sequence the TCRbeta CDR3 regions. TCRdb mirrors the immuneACCESS table, restricted to in-frame sequences. Some clones are absent from its copies; in checked studies, under half trace to an unresolved V gene, and the reason for the others is unknown. The sample yields 40,000 to 45,000 clones; 85% to 90% were counted once. The ten most abundant clones make up 4.5% to 6% of the sample. On the study overall, not on this receptor specifically: In the 0.1-3.0 mg/kg groups, partial responders were among the patients with the lowest normalized peripheral clonal expansion, particularly in CD8+ T cells. Low levels of normalized T-cell clonal expansion were also seen in some patients who did not respond. At doses from 0.1 to 3.0 mg/kg, clonal expansion was seen in both CD4+ and CD8+ blood T cells between baseline and week 6. Antigen specificity was not determined for the clonally expanded peripheral T cells. After ivuxolimab, more expanded clones were found on average in CD8+ T cells than in CD4+ T cells.

Patients with a history of autoimmune disease or receiving systemic immunosuppression were excluded from the trial. Peripheral blood for TCR sequencing was drawn from every dose cohort at baseline, at cycle 4 day 1 and at cycle 7 day 1. Samples were obtained from an open-label, multicenter, first-in-human phase I dose-escalation trial of ivuxolimab. Adults with locally advanced or metastatic melanoma, renal cell carcinoma, hepatocellular carcinoma or head and neck squamous cell carcinoma were enrolled in the trial. Before TCR sequencing, CD4+ T cells and CD8+ T cells from peripheral blood were sorted into separate populations. As for this clone: Its antigen has not been determined. Base qualities are missing; no much larger clone stands one base away.

Here the sequenced sample was CD4+ or CD8+ T cells sorted from blood, taken in a trial of the OX40 agonist ivuxolimab. The receptor was isolated from an adult with an advanced solid tumor such as melanoma, head and neck, liver or kidney cancer. The sequence links TRBV28 to TRBJ1-2; TRBD1 lines up with 8 middle nucleotides. This receptor has the CDR3 CASSDTGGYGYTF. The sequence in DNA is TGTGCCAGCAGTGATACAGGGGGCTATGGCTACACCTTC.